This record concerns one T cell receptor beta chain sequence. These data originate in a study of T cell changes during pregnancy in multiple sclerosis. Germline CDR1 MDHEN, CDR2 SYDVKM. The CDR3 contains 14 residues. The germline V and J ends were trimmed by 3 bases and 6 bases, with 14 bases remaining between them. TCRdb's table, derived via immunoSEQ multiplex PCR, lists solely in-frame clones and lacks some. The sample has about 36,000 clones, approximately 90% seen once. The TCR comes from a female donor with multiple sclerosis, enrolled in a pregnancy study. The specimen was CD4+ T cells from peripheral blood mononuclear cells, collected in the first trimester of pregnancy. The chain is built from TRBV28 and TRBJ1-1, with a weak D call TRBD1 (5 bases). In DNA, the CDR3 is TGTGCCAGCAGTTTCAAGGGGCTCCTTGCTGAAGCTTTCTTT. This gives the protein CASSFKGLLAEAFF. Full variable domain (outside the CDR3, taken from reference TRBV28 and TRBJ1-1): DVKVTQSSRYLVKRTGEKVFLECVQDMDHENMFWYRQDPGLGLRLIYFSYDVKMKEKGDIPEGYSVSREKKERFSLILESASTNQTSMYLCASSFKGLLAEAFFGQGTRLTVV.